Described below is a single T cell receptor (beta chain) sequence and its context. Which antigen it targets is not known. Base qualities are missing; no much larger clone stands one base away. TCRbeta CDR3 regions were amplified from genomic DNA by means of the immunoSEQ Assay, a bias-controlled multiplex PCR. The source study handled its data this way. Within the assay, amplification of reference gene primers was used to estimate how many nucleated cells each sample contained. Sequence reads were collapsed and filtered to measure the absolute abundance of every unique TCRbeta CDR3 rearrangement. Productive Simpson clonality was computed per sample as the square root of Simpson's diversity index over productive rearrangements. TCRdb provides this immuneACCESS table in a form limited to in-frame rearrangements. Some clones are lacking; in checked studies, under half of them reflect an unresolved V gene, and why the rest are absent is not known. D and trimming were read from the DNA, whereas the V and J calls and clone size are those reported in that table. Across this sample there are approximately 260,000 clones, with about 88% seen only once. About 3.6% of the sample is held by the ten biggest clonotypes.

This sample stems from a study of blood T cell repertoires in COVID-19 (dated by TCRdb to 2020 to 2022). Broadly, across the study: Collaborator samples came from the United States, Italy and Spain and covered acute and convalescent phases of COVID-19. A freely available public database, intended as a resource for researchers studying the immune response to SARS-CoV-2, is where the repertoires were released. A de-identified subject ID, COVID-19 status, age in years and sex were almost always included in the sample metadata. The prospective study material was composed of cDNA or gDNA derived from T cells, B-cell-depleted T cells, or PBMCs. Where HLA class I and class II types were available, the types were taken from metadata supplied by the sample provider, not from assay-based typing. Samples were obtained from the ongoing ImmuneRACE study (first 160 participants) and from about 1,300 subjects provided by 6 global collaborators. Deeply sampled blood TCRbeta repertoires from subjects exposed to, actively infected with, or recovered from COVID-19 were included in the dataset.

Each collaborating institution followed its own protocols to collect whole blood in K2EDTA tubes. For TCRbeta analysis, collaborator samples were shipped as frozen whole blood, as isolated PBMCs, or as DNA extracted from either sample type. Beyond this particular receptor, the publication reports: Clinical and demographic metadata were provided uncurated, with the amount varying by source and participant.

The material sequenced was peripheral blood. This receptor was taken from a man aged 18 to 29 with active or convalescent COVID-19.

The DNA is as follows: TGTGCTAGTGGTTTGCGGGGGACTAGCGGGCGTAATGAGCAGTTCTTC. This translates into CASGLRGTSGRNEQFF. The V gene is TRBV12-5 and the J gene is TRBJ2-1; 12 bases in between match TRBD2. From the germline V gene, CDR1 is LGHNT and CDR2 is FRNRAP. Compared with germline, V lacks 2 bases and J lacks 7 bases; bases without a gene match: 6. The CDR3, cysteine through phenylalanine, is 16 amino acids long. Of the read, only the CDR3 DNA is kept; its 48 bases are in frame from base 1.